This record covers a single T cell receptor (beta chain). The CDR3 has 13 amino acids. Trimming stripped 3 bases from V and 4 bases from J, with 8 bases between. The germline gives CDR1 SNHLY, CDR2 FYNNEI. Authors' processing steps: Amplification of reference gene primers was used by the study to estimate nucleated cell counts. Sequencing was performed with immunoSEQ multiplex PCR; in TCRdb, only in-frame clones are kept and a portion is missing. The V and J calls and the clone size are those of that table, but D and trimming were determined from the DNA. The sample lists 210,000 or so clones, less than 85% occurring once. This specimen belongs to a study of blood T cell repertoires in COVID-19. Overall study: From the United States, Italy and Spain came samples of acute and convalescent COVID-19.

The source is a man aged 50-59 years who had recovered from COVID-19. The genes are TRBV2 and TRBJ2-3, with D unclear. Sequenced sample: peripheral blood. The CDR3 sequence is CASSDTKADTQYF. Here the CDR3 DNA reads TGTGCCAGCAGTGACACTAAGGCAGATACGCAGTATTTT. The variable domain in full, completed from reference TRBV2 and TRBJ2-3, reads EPEVTQTPSHQVTQMGQEVILRCVPISNHLYFYWYRQILGQKVEFLVSFYNNEISEKSEIFDDQFSVERPDGSNFTLKIRSTKLEDSAMYFCASSDTKADTQYFGPGTRLTVL.